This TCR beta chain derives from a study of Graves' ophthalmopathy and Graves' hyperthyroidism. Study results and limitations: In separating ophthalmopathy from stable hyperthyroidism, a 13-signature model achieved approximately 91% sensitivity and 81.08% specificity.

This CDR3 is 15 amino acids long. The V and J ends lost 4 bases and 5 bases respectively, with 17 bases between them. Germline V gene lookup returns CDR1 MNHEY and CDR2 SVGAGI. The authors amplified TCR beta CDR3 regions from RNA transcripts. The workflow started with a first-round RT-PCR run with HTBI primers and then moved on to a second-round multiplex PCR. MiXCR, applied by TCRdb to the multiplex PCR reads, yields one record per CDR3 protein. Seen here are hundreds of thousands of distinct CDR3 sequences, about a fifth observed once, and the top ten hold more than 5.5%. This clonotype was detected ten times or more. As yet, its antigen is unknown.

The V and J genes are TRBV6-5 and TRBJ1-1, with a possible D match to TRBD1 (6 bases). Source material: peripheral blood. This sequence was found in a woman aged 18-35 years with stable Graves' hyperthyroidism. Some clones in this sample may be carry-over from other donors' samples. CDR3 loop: CASSFNREGGTEAFF. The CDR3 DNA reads TGTGCCAGCAGTTTTAACAGGGAGGGTGGGACTGAAGCTTTCTTT.